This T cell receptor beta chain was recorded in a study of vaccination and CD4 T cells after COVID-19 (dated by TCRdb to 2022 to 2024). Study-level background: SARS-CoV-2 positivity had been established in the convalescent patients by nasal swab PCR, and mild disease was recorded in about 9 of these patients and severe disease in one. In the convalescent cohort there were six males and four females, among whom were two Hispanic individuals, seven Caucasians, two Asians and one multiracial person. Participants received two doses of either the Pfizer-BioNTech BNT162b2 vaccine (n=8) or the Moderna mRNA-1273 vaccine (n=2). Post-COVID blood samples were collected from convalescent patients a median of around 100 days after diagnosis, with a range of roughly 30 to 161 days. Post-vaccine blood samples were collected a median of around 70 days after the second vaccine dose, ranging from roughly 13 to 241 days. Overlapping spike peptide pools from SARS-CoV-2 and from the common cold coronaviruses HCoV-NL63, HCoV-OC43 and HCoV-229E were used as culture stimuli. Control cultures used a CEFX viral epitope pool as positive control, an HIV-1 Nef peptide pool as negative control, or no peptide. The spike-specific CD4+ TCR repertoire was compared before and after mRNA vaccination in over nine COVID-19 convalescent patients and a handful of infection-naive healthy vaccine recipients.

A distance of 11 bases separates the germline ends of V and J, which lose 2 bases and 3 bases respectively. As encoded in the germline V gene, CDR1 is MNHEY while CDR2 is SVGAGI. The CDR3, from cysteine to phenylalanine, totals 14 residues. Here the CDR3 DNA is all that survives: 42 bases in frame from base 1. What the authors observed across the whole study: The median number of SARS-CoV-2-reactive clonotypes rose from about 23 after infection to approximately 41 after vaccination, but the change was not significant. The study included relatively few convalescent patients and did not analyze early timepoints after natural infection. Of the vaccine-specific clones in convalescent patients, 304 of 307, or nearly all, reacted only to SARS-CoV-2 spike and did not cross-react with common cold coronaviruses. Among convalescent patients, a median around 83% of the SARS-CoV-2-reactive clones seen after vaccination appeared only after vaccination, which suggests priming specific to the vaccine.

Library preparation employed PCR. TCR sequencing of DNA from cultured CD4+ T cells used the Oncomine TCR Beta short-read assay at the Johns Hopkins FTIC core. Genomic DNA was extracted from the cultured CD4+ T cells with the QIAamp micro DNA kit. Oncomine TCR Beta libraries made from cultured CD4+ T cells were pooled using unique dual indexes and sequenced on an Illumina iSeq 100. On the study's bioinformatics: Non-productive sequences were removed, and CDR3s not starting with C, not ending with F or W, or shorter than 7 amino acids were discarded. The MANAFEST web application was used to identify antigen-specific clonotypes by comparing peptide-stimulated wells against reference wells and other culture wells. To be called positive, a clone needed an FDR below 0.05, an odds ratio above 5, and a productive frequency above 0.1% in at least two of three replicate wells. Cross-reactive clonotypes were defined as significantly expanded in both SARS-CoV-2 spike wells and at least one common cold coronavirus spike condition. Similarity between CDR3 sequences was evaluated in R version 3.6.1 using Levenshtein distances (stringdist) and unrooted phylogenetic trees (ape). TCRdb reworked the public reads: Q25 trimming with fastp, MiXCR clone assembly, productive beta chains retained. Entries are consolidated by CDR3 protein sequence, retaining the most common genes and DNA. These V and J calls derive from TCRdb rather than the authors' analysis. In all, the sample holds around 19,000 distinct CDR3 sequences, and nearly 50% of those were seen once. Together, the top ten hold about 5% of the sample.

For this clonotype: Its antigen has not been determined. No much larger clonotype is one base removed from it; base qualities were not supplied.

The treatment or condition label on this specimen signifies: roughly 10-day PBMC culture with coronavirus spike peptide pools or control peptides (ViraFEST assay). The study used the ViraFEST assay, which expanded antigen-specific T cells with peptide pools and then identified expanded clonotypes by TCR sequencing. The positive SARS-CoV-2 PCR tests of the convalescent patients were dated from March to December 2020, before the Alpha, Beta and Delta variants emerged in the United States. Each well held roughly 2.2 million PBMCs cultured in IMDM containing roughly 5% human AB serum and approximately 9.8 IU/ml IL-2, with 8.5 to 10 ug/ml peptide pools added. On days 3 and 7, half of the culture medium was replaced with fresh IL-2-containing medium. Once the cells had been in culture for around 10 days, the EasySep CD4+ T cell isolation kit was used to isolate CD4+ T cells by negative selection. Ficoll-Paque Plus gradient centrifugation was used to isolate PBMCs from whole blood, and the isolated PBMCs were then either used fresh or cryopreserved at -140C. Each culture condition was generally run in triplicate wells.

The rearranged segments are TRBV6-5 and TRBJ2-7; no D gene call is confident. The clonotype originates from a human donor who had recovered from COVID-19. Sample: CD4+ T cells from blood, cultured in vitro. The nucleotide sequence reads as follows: TGTGCCAGCAGTTACCTTAGGAATATCTACGAGCAGTACTTC. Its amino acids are CASSYLRNIYEQYF.